The entry below gives a single T cell receptor beta chain sequence along with its context. In germline, CDR1 is MNHEY, CDR2 SVGAGI. Between the trimmed V and J ends, which lost 6 bases and 10 bases, there was a span of 18 bases. This CDR3 is built from 13 residues. Method: immunoSEQ multiplex PCR; TCRdb's copy keeps in-frame clones and lacks some. This table has about 480,000 clones, 70% to 90% appearing once. All enrollees were about 18 to 95 years old and from around 25 US areas. Recovered status in Cohort 3 required two negative PCRs, clearance, or symptom resolution. The sample is drawn from a study of blood T cell repertoires in COVID-19. Across the whole study: Sites across the United States, Italy and Spain contributed samples from acute and convalescent COVID-19. From T cells, B-cell-depleted T cells, or PBMCs came the material, which was cDNA or gDNA.

The source is a woman aged 40 to 50 who had recovered from COVID-19. The gene calls are TRBV6-5 and TRBJ2-5; D perhaps matches TRBD2 (5 bases). The sample comprised PBMCs or T cells enriched from blood (not recorded which). The CDR3: CASSLSPAGGQYF. In DNA, the CDR3 is TGTGCCAGCAGCCTATCTCCCGCGGGTGGCCAGTACTTC.